The 19 T cell receptor beta chains listed next were all sequenced from one sample in a study of blood T cell repertoires in COVID-19. Only in-frame clones appear in the TCRdb table, and some are missing; sequencing was by immunoSEQ multiplex PCR. Here the sample spans fewer than 200,000 clones, roughly four fifths being singletons. Sequenced input: peripheral blood. These receptors were obtained from a woman in her 70s with COVID-19, enrolled during active disease.

The V gene is TRBV14, the J gene TRBJ1-4; weak D call: TRBD1 (6 bases). The CDR3 sequence is 15 residues long. V was clipped by 4 bases and J by 8 bases, with 17 bases between them. Germline V gene sequence: CDR1 SGHDN, CDR2 FVKESK. The CDR3 DNA follows: TGTGCCAGCAGCCGAAAGGGGGGGTTTGGGGAAAAACTGTTTTTT. Protein product: CASSRKGGFGEKLFF.

The chain has TRBV28 and TRBJ2-3; D call uncertain. V was shortened by 3 bases and J by 6 bases, with 16 bases between the two germline ends. CDR1 and CDR2 (germline): MDHEN, SYDVKM. This CDR3 contains 15 residues. CDR3: CASSFSRRKLDTQYF. CDR3 sequence (DNA): TGTGCCAGCAGTTTTAGCCGTAGAAAGTTGGATACGCAGTATTTT.

The rearrangement links TRBV7-2 to TRBJ2-3, with D perhaps TRBD1 (7 bases). This CDR3 comprises 15 residues. Per the germline V gene, CDR1 is SGHTA and CDR2 is FQGNSA. Trimming removed 0 bases at V and 5 bases at J, with 12 bases between. CDR3 sequence: CASSLAHRGGDTQYF. The CDR3 DNA is TGTGCCAGCAGCTTAGCGCACAGGGGAGGAGATACGCAGTATTTT. The full variable domain, its missing parts supplied by reference TRBV7-2 and TRBJ2-3, is GAGVSQSPSNKVTEKGKDVELRCDPISGHTALYWYRQSLGQGLEFLIYFQGNSAPDKSGLPSDRFSAERTGGSVSTLTIQRTQQEDSAVYLCASSLAHRGGDTQYFGPGTRLTVL.

The CDR3 protein is CATAHSGTSDMSSYNEQFF. The CDR3 DNA reads as TGTGCCACCGCGCATTCCGGGACTAGCGATATGAGCTCCTACAATGAGCAGTTCTTC. The chain carries TRBV24-1 and TRBJ2-1; 10 nucleotides align to TRBD2. The J segment lost 0 bases and the V segment lost 9 bases, leaving 16 bases of the junction unmatched. The germline V gene encodes CDR1 KGHDR and CDR2 SFDVKD. The CDR3 is made up of 19 amino acids.

This clone appeared a few times. The chain recombines TRBV11-2 with TRBJ1-6, with TRBD1 as a possible D gene (6 bases). The CDR3 is 16 residues long. Trimming removed 3 bases from V and 7 bases from J, with 16 bases in between. CDR1 is SGHAT and CDR2 is FQNNGV in the germline V gene. CDR3 protein: CASSFNPGTRNSPLHF. CDR3 nucleotides: TGTGCCAGCAGCTTTAATCCCGGGACAAGGAATTCACCCCTCCACTTT. Supplemented by reference TRBV11-2 and TRBJ1-6, the full variable domain reads EAGVAQSPRYKIIEKRQSVAFWCNPISGHATLYWYQQILGQGPKLLIQFQNNGVVDDSQLPKDRFSAERLKGVDSTLKIQPAKLEDSAVYLCASSFNPGTRNSPLHFGNGTRLTVT.

The J gene is TRBJ1-2, the V gene TRBV7-9, with 7 bases that match TRBD1. This CDR3 region has 15 residues. CDR1 and CDR2 (germline): SEHNR, FQNEAQ (reference sequence). V was pared by 2 bases and J by 1 base, with 4 bases of the junction left unmatched. The CDR3: CASSLPGGNNYGYTF. In DNA, the CDR3 is TGTGCCAGCAGCTTACCAGGGGGTAATAACTATGGCTACACCTTC. Based on the CDR3 plus reference TRBV7-9 and TRBJ1-2, the full variable domain is DTGVSQNPRHKITKRGQNVTFRCDPISEHNRLYWYRQTLGQGPEFLTYFQNEAQLEKSRLLSDRFSAERPKGSFSTLEIQRTEQGDSAMYLCASSLPGGNNYGYTFGSGTRLTVV.

This clone was recorded once. The chain has TRBV10-1 and TRBJ2-1; D not resolved. V was trimmed by 3 bases and J by 6 bases, leaving 15 bases between them. CDR3 length: 15 residues. Per germline, CDR1 WNHNN and CDR2 SYGVQD (reference sequence). CDR3 sequence reads: CASSERVNQFNEQFF. CDR3 coding DNA: TGCGCCAGCAGTGAAAGAGTGAATCAATTCAATGAGCAGTTCTTC.

The J gene is TRBJ1-1, the V gene TRBV28; TRBD1 matches at 9 bases. CDR3 size: 13 residues. V trimming: 6 bases; J trimming: 11 bases; junction bases outside the gene matches: 10. Germline loops: CDR1 MDHEN, CDR2 SYDVKM. Here the CDR3 DNA reads TGTGCCAGCAGAAATACAGGGGGCGCCGGGGCTTTCTTT. It is translated as CASRNTGGAGAFF.

The chain employs TRBV28 and TRBJ1-2, with TRBD1 matching over 9 bases. Germline values: CDR1 MDHEN, CDR2 SYDVKM. This CDR3 comprises 16 residues. The V and J ends lost 6 bases and 6 bases, in that order; junction bases with no gene match: 14. The CDR3 DNA is TGTGCCAGCAGCCACGACCCGGGACAGGGTGAACATGGCTACACCTTC. Translation gives CASSHDPGQGEHGYTF.

This rearrangement joins TRBV14 to TRBJ2-2, with a tentative D call TRBD1 (5 bases). The germline V and J ends were trimmed by 3 bases and 4 bases, with 9 bases remaining between them. CDR1 and CDR2 from the germline V gene are SGHDN and FVKESK. This CDR3 has 14 amino acids. The CDR3 nucleotides are TGTGCCAGCAGCCATTACAGGAGCACCGGGGAGCTGTTTTTT. Protein: CASSHYRSTGELFF.

The chain is built from TRBV18 and TRBJ1-1; D uncertain. The germline CDR1 and CDR2 sequences are KGHSH and LQKENI. The CDR3 is 17 residues long. V lost 1 base to trimming and J lost 0 bases, with 15 bases between them. The CDR3 DNA is TGTGCCAGCTCACCACTTATGTATGGAGGAGTGAACACTGAAGCTTTCTTT. This encodes CASSPLMYGGVNTEAFF.

This chain's CDR3 is CASSEGTGGYGYTF. DNA of the CDR3: TGTGCCAGCAGTGAAGGGACAGGGGGCTATGGCTACACCTTC. The V call is TRBV6-1, the J call TRBJ1-2; 10 bases align to TRBD1. The CDR3 consists of 14 residues. V shed 1 base, J shed 4 bases, and the junction held 0 bases outside the gene matches. Germline lookup yields CDR1 MNHNS and CDR2 SASEGT.

V and J are TRBV6-5 and TRBJ1-1; D unclear. The CDR3 contains 11 residues. V lost 7 bases to trimming and J lost 1 base, with 4 bases between them. Germline assignment: CDR1 MNHEY and CDR2 SVGAGI. CDR3 protein: CASTWNTEAFF. Here the CDR3 DNA reads TGTGCCAGCACGTGGAACACTGAAGCTTTCTTT.

The CDR3 coding sequence is TGTGCCAGCAGCTTGGACCGACTAGCGGAGTTCTTC. Its protein is CASSLDRLAEFF. The J gene is TRBJ2-1, the V gene TRBV5-4, with 9 bases identical to TRBD2. CDR1 and CDR2 from the germline V gene are SGHNT and YYREEE (reference sequence). Trimming at V came to 0 bases and at J to 14 bases, leaving 3 bases not matched to a gene. The CDR3 covers 12 residues.

The chain is built from TRBV28 and TRBJ2-7, with a tentative D call TRBD2 (6 bases). The CDR3 consists of 15 residues. Germline lookup yields CDR1 MDHEN and CDR2 SYDVKM. With 5 bases removed from V and 3 bases from J, the gap between germline ends came to 17 bases. The CDR3: CASSLPTTRIYEQYF. CDR3 nucleotide sequence: TGTGCCAGCAGTCTACCGACGACTAGGATCTACGAGCAGTACTTC.

The chain links TRBV6-5 to TRBJ2-1, with TRBD2 as a possible D gene (6 bases). V was pared by 6 bases and J by 1 base, with 10 bases between. Per the germline V gene, CDR1 is MNHEY and CDR2 is SVGAGI. The CDR3 is 14 residues long. CDR3 loop: CASSASGSYNEQFF. The DNA of the CDR3 is TGTGCCAGCAGCGCCAGCGGGTCCTACAATGAGCAGTTCTTC.

J is TRBJ2-3 and V is TRBV6-6, with 9 bases that match TRBD2. Germline V CDR1 and CDR2: MNHNY, SVGAGI (reference sequence). The CDR3 length is 16 residues. Trimming took 8 bases from V and 1 from J; bases not matched to a gene: 10. In DNA form, the CDR3 reads TGTGCCAGCTCAAAACCCGCTAGCGGGGGCACAGATACGCAGTATTTT. Amino acid sequence: CASSKPASGGTDTQYF.

V usage is TRBV4-1 and J usage is TRBJ2-6; 7 bases are a match to TRBD2. Germline CDR1 MGHRA, CDR2 YSYEKL. This CDR3 has 17 residues. The J segment lost 1 base and the V segment lost 4 bases, leaving 7 bases of the junction unmatched. CDR3 DNA sequence: TGCGCCAGCAGCCCCCGGGGAGGGAGGTCTGGGGCCAACGTCCTGACTTTC. Translating gives CASSPRGGRSGANVLTF.

The chain uses TRBV19 and TRBJ2-2, with D perhaps matching TRBD2 (5 bases). CDR1 LNHDA and CDR2 SQIVND come from the germline V gene (reference sequence). V was clipped by 7 bases and J by 6 bases, with 21 bases between them. The CDR3 extends over 16 amino acids. The DNA for the CDR3 is TGTGCCAGTACCGCCCAGAGGGTATCGTATCCCGGGGAGCTGTTTTTT. Protein: CASTAQRVSYPGELFF.